This TCR beta chain was recorded in a study of blood T cell repertoires in COVID-19. The participants were between about 18 and 90 years old and came from some 23 US areas. Researchers sorted participants into cohorts using their self-reported clinical history. Repertoires were generated with immunoSEQ multiplex PCR, while TCRdb's copy carries only in-frame clones and drops some. Among around 390,000 clones, roughly 89% were seen once, and the ten largest hold approximately 9.3%. The sequence was collected from a woman in her forties or fifties who had recovered from COVID-19. Sequencing was carried out using PBMCs or T cells enriched from blood (not recorded which).

CDR3 residues: CASSTETGLYF. Written as DNA, the CDR3 is TGTGCCAGCAGCACAGAAACGGGACTTTATTTT. The rearrangement joins TRBV28 to TRBJ1-3, with TRBD1 as a possible D gene (5 bases). Trimming removed 6 bases at V and 16 bases at J, with 16 bases between. The CDR3 is made up of 11 amino acids. The germline gives CDR1 MDHEN, CDR2 SYDVKM.